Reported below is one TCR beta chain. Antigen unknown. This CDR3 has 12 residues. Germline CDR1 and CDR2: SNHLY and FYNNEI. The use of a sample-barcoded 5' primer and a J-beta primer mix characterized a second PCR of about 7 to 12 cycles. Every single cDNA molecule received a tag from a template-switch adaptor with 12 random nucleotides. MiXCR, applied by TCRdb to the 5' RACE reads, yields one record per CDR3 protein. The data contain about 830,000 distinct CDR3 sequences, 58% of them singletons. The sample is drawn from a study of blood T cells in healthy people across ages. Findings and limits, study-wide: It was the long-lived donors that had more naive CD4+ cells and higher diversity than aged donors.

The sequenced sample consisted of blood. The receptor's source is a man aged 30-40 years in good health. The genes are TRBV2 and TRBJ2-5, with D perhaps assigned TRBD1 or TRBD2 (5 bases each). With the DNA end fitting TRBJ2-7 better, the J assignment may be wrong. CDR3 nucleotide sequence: TGTGCCAGCCGATCTCCAGGGAGCGAGCAGTACTTC. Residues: CASRSPGSEQYF.